The 30 T cell receptor beta chains in this list originate from one sample, sequenced in a study of shared clonotypes between healthy human individuals. The data were produced by immunoSEQ multiplex PCR, yet TCRdb's version contains in-frame clones alone and is incomplete. The table has approximately 2,000,000 clones, around 93% seen once; the top ten hold 0.37%. Sequenced sample: naive CD4+ T cells from PBMCs. Sample subset: CD45RA+ positively selected. All receptors derive from a man between 18 and 29 years old in good health. Some clones in this sample may be carry-over from other donors' samples.

This clone occurred a few times. The chain joins TRBV2 to TRBJ1-2, with D perhaps matching TRBD1 (5 bases). In germline, CDR1 is SNHLY, CDR2 FYNNEI. Trimming stripped 8 bases from V and 5 bases from J, with 12 bases between. This CDR3 is 12 amino acids long. CDR3 region: CASGRQPYGYTF. CDR3 bases: TGTGCCAGCGGTAGACAGCCTTATGGCTACACCTTC.

The chain couples TRBV15 to TRBJ2-5; 7 bases map to TRBD2. This CDR3 contains 16 residues. CDR1 is LNHNV and CDR2 is YYDKDF in the germline V gene (reference sequence). J lost 2 bases, V lost 0 bases, and 6 bases had no gene match. The CDR3 is CATSRDLFGGQETQYF. DNA of the CDR3: TGTGCCACCAGCAGAGATCTCTTCGGGGGGCAAGAGACCCAGTACTTC. The variable domain in full, with the rest retrieved from reference TRBV15 and TRBJ2-5, is DAMVIQNPRYQVTQFGKPVTLSCSQTLNHNVMYWYQQKSSQAPKLLFHYYDKDFNNEADTPDNFQSRRPNTSFCFLDIRSPGLGDTAMYLCATSRDLFGGQETQYFGPGTRLLVL.

Turning to this clone: Distinct nucleotide sequences in the sample also encode this CDR3. The chain recombines TRBV14 with TRBJ2-3; 11 nucleotides align to TRBD2. Germline CDR1 SGHDN, CDR2 FVKESK. Unmatched junction bases numbered 4, after V lost 2 bases and J lost 0 bases. CDR3 length equals 17 residues. Here the CDR3 DNA reads TGTGCCAGCAGCCAACCGTGGACTAGCGGGAGCACAGATACGCAGTATTTT. Protein: CASSQPWTSGSTDTQYF.

The genes are TRBV29-1 and TRBJ2-5, with 11 nucleotides matching TRBD2. Germline V gives CDR1 SQVTM, CDR2 ANQGSEA. The CDR3 extends over 15 amino acids. Trimming at V came to 1 base and at J to 5 bases, leaving 6 bases not matched to a gene. The CDR3 spells CSVEGFPSGRETQYF. The CDR3 DNA is TGCAGCGTTGAAGGGTTCCCTAGCGGGAGGGAGACCCAGTACTTC.

The chain recombines TRBV7-2 with TRBJ2-7; tentatively, D is TRBD1 or TRBD2 (6 bases each). Trimming shortened V by 5 bases and J by 6 bases, and 14 bases separated the two germline ends. The germline V gene encodes CDR1 SGHTA and CDR2 FQGNSA. The CDR3 sequence is 13 residues long. CDR3 sequence reads: CASSQGPLAEQYF. The CDR3 bases are TGTGCCAGCAGCCAGGGGCCACTAGCCGAGCAGTACTTC.

V gene TRBV28 combines with J gene TRBJ2-1; 13 positions match TRBD2. The junction had 4 bases not matched to a gene; V was cut back by 6 bases and J by 5 bases. The germline gives CDR1 MDHEN, CDR2 SYDVKM. This CDR3 contains 15 residues. The CDR3 bases are TGTGCCAGCAGACTAGCGGGAGGGGGCCACAATGAGCAGTTCTTC. Its translation: CASRLAGGGHNEQFF.

The chain joins TRBV7-9 to TRBJ2-3; D gene ambiguous. CDR1 and CDR2 from the germline V gene are SEHNR and FQNEAQ (reference sequence). The length of the CDR3 is 15 residues. Between the trimmed V and J ends, which lost 3 bases and 6 bases, there was a span of 16 bases. Here the CDR3 DNA reads TGTGCCAGCAGCTTGTTTTCCTCCCCCCTGGATACGCAGTATTTT. It translates to CASSLFSSPLDTQYF.

The chain joins TRBV28 to TRBJ1-5; a possible D gene is TRBD1 (6 bases). The CDR3 is 19 residues long. V was cut by 5 bases and J by 2 bases, with 25 bases left in between. The germline V gene has CDR1 MDHEN and CDR2 SYDVKM. The CDR3 sequence is CASSPWARQAAGGNQPQHF. Written as DNA, the CDR3 is TGTGCCAGCAGTCCCTGGGCCCGACAGGCGGCGGGGGGCAATCAGCCCCAGCATTTT.

The genes are TRBV19 and TRBJ1-5; no clear D gene. The germline CDR1 and CDR2 sequences are LNHDA and SQIVND (reference sequence). The CDR3 loop spans 14 amino acids. V was clipped by 5 bases and J by 6 bases, with 14 bases between them. The CDR3 sequence: CASSLLLGGQPQHF. CDR3 sequence (DNA): TGTGCCAGTAGTTTATTACTCGGCGGTCAGCCCCAGCATTTT.

J is TRBJ2-7 and V is TRBV25-1, with unresolved D. The CDR3 loop spans 11 amino acids. CDR1 and CDR2 (germline): MGHDK, SYGVNS. V was shortened by 8 bases and J by 6 bases, with 11 bases between the two germline ends. The CDR3 here is CASGLLGEQYF. The CDR3 nucleotides read TGTGCCAGCGGATTATTGGGCGAGCAGTACTTC.

Concerning this clone itself: This CDR3 is also generated by other DNA sequences in the sample. V and J are TRBV20-1 and TRBJ1-1; D unclear. Germline lookup yields CDR1 DFQATT and CDR2 SNEGSKA (reference sequence). The CDR3 has 11 residues. V gave up 3 bases and J gave up 5 bases, with 7 bases separating them. Here the CDR3 reads CSASSGTEAFF. The CDR3 DNA is TGCAGTGCTAGTTCGGGTACTGAAGCTTTCTTT.

The CDR3 region is CASSPSIHGSGSSVELFF. The CDR3 DNA sequence: TGTGCCAGCTCACCCTCGATTCACGGTAGCGGGAGTTCTGTGGAGCTGTTTTTT. The chain uses TRBV18 and TRBJ2-2; 9 nucleotides line up with TRBD2. This CDR3 has 18 amino acids. The germline V gene encodes CDR1 KGHSH and CDR2 LQKENI. V gave up 3 bases and J gave up 10 bases; unmatched junction bases: 18. Variable domain in full (rest from reference TRBV18 and TRBJ2-2): NAGVMQNPRHLVRRRGQEARLRCSPMKGHSHVYWYRQLPEEGLKFMVYLQKENIIDESGMPKERFSAEFPKEGPSILRIQQVVRGDSAAYFCASSPSIHGSGSSVELFFGEGSRLTVL.

The chain joins TRBV4-3 to TRBJ2-1; the match to TRBD2 covers 12 bases. CDR1 LGHNA and CDR2 YSLEER come from the germline V gene. CDR3 length equals 15 residues. V lost 4 bases, J lost 8 bases, and 6 bases stayed unmatched. CDR3 DNA: TGCGCCAGCAGCCCGCTAGCGGGAGGGCTTTATGAGCAGTTCTTC. The encoded protein is CASSPLAGGLYEQFF.

This clone appeared a single time. The V and J genes are TRBV25-1 and TRBJ2-5; the match to TRBD1 covers 7 bases. The CDR3 is made up of 15 amino acids. Unmatched junction bases numbered 11, after V lost 5 bases and J lost 5 bases. The germline V gene has CDR1 MGHDK and CDR2 SYGVNS. The CDR3 nucleotides are TGTGCCAGCAGTCCTCGGACAGGACTCAGGGAGACCCAGTACTTC. Its protein is CASSPRTGLRETQYF.

The chain recombines TRBV12-5 with TRBJ1-2; D not certain. The CDR3 is made up of 12 amino acids. In germline, CDR1 is LGHNT, CDR2 FRNRAP. Trimming left V 2 bases short and J 8 bases short, with 9 bases between. CDR3 sequence: CASGLFDGGYTF. The CDR3 DNA follows: TGTGCTAGTGGTTTGTTTGATGGGGGCTACACCTTC.

The chain combines TRBV28 with TRBJ2-1, with D possibly TRBD1 on 5 matching bases. Germline V gene data show CDR1 as MDHEN and CDR2 as SYDVKM. The CDR3 runs 14 residues. Trimming stripped 7 bases from V and 6 bases from J, with 16 bases between. CDR3 amino acids: CASMKRLDINEQFF. DNA of the CDR3: TGTGCCAGCATGAAGCGTCTGGACATCAATGAGCAGTTCTTC.

This clone appeared a single time. The chain joins TRBV19 to TRBJ1-3, with unresolved D. The V end lost 5 bases, the J end lost 4 bases, and 9 bases lay between the germline ends. Germline V gene sequence: CDR1 LNHDA, CDR2 SQIVND (reference sequence). This CDR3 comprises 13 residues. This CDR3 is CASSPKVGNTIYF. The CDR3 nucleotides are TGTGCCAGTAGTCCTAAGGTCGGAAACACCATATATTTT.

The gene calls are TRBV5-1 and TRBJ2-1; tentatively, D is TRBD2 (6 bases). The V gene lost 0 bases and the J gene lost 4 bases, with 11 bases spanning the gap. This CDR3 spans 15 amino acids. Germline assignment: CDR1 SGHRS and CDR2 YFSETQ. The CDR3 DNA reads TGCGCCAGCAGCTTGGTGGGGGAGGCATACAATGAGCAGTTCTTC. This encodes CASSLVGEAYNEQFF.

This sequence joins TRBV6-5 and TRBJ2-7; TRBD1 aligns across 9 bases. There are 15 residues in the CDR3. V lost 7 bases and J lost 5; bases outside the gene matches: 12. Germline values: CDR1 MNHEY, CDR2 SVGAGI. The CDR3 sequence is CASTSSGTGIDEQYF. The CDR3 DNA is TGTGCCAGCACTTCTTCCGGGACAGGGATCGACGAGCAGTACTTC.

The chain recombines TRBV2 with TRBJ2-1; D unresolved. Trimming left V 5 bases short and J 9 bases short, with 5 bases between. The CDR3 runs to 10 residues. The germline CDR1 and CDR2 sequences are SNHLY and FYNNEI. The CDR3 coding sequence is TGTGCCAGCAGTACAATTGAGCAGTTCTTC. This codes for CASSTIEQFF.

The rearrangement links TRBV19 to TRBJ1-3, with a tentative D call TRBD1 (6 bases). The germline V gene encodes CDR1 LNHDA and CDR2 SQIVND (reference sequence). V was cut by 1 base and J by 2 bases, with 15 bases left in between. This CDR3 has 17 residues. CDR3 in DNA: TGTGCCAGTAGTATAGGACGGGTAGGGGGGGCTGGAAACACCATATATTTT. Translated, it gives CASSIGRVGGAGNTIYF. The full variable domain, completed using reference TRBV19 and TRBJ1-3, is DGGITQSPKYLFRKEGQNVTLSCEQNLNHDAMYWYRQDPGQGLRLIYYSQIVNDFQKGDIAEGYSVSREKKESFPLTVTSAQKNPTAFYLCASSIGRVGGAGNTIYFGEGSWLTVV.

The genes are TRBV28 and TRBJ2-2; TRBD1 matches at 10 bases. V shed 4 bases and J 5 bases; nucleotides not matched to a gene: 4. The CDR3 totals 15 residues. CDR1 MDHEN and CDR2 SYDVKM come from the germline V gene. This chain's CDR3 is CASSSTGGSTGELFF. In nucleotides, the CDR3 is TGTGCCAGCAGTTCGACAGGGGGCTCGACCGGGGAGCTGTTTTTT.

V is TRBV5-1 and J is TRBJ2-1; a possible D gene is TRBD1 (6 bases). Germline V gives CDR1 SGHRS, CDR2 YFSETQ. V lost 3 bases to trimming and J lost 8 bases, with 15 bases between them. CDR3 length: 14 amino acids. CDR3 DNA sequence: TGCGCCAGCAGCTCGAGTAGGGGGTCCGATGAGCAGTTCTTC. It codes for CASSSSRGSDEQFF.

The chain has TRBV28 and TRBJ1-2; a weak D match, TRBD1 (5 bases). V gave up 5 bases and J gave up 3 bases, with 10 bases separating them. The CDR3 runs to 13 residues. In germline, CDR1 is MDHEN, CDR2 SYDVKM. The CDR3 sequence is CASSGGAYYGYTF. CDR3 bases: TGTGCCAGCAGTGGCGGGGCATACTATGGCTACACCTTC.

The CDR3 loop is CASSVEEGDTIYF. The CDR3 bases are TGTGCCAGCAGCGTAGAGGAGGGGGACACCATATATTTT. The V call is TRBV9, the J call TRBJ1-3, with a weak D call TRBD1 (6 bases). V was clipped by 0 bases and J by 8 bases, with 9 bases between them. This CDR3 is built from 13 residues. Germline CDR1 reads SGDLS; CDR2 reads YYNGEE.

The chain links TRBV5-1 to TRBJ2-7, with D possibly called TRBD1 or TRBD2 (5 bases each). The ends were cut back, 4 bases at V and 6 bases at J, with 20 bases in the middle. CDR1 is SGHRS and CDR2 is YFSETQ in the germline V gene. CDR3 length: 15 amino acids. The CDR3 nucleotides read TGCGCCAGCAGCATGGTTTCGGGACCCGCGGGCGAGCAGTACTTC. This gives the protein CASSMVSGPAGEQYF.

About this clone itself: The sample holds other DNA sequences that translate to the same CDR3. This chain uses TRBV5-1 with TRBJ2-2; the match to TRBD2 covers 11 bases. The CDR3 spans 15 residues. The germline V gene encodes CDR1 SGHRS and CDR2 YFSETQ. Unmatched junction bases numbered 3, after V lost 2 bases and J lost 6 bases. CDR3 region: CASSLTSGSSGELFF. Written as DNA, the CDR3 is TGCGCCAGCAGCTTAACTAGCGGGAGTTCCGGGGAGCTGTTTTTT.

This clone was observed a handful of times. The same CDR3 also results from other DNA sequences found in this sample. V gene TRBV2 combines with J gene TRBJ1-1; maybe TRBD1 (5 bases). The V and J ends lost 6 bases and 1 base respectively, with 9 bases between them. Germline values: CDR1 SNHLY, CDR2 FYNNEI. The CDR3 is 13 amino acids. As DNA, the CDR3 is TGTGCCAGCAGGGTCGACAGGAACACTGAAGCTTTCTTT. It is translated as CASRVDRNTEAFF.

The chain couples TRBV23-1 to TRBJ1-1; D is uncertain. TRBV23-1 is filed as an ORF, its function uncertain. The CDR3 contains 13 residues. The V and J ends lost 9 bases and 1 base respectively, with 12 bases between them. The CDR3 bases are TGCGCCAGGGGCAGCCTTTCGAACACTGAAGCTTTCTTT. Translating gives CARGSLSNTEAFF.

This clone was seen just once. Other DNA variants within this sample encode the same CDR3. V is TRBV7-2 and J is TRBJ1-5; the D gene is possibly TRBD1 (6 bases). CDR3 length: 13 residues. Germline CDR1 is SGHTA and CDR2 is FQGNSA. The ends were cut back, 1 base at V and 7 bases at J, with 8 bases in the middle. The CDR3 spells CASSLGGGQPQHF. The CDR3 DNA reads as TGTGCCAGCAGCTTAGGTGGGGGCCAGCCCCAGCATTTT.